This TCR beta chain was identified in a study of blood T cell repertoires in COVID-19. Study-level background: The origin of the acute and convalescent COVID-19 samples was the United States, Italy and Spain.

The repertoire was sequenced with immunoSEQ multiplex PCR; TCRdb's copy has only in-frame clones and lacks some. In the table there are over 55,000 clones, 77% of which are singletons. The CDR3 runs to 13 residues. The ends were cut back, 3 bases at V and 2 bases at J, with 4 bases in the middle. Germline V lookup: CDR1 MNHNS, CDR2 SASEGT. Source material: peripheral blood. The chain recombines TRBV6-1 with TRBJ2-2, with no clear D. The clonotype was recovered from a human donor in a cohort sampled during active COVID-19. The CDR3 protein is CASSDPNTGELFF. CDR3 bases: TGTGCCAGCAGTGACCCTAACACCGGGGAGCTGTTTTTT.